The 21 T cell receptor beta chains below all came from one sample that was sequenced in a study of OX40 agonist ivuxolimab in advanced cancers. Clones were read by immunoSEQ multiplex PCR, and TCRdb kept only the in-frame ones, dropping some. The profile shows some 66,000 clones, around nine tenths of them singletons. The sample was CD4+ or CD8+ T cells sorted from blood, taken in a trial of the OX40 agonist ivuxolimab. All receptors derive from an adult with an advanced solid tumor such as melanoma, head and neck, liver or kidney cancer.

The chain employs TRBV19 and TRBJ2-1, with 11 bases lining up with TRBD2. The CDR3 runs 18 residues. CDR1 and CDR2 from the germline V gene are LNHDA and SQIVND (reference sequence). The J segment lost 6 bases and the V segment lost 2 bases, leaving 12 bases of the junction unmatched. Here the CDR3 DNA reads TGTGCCAGTAGTATATTAGCGGGGGGGCCCCTAAGTGGCAATGAGCAGTTCTTC. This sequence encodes CASSILAGGPLSGNEQFF.

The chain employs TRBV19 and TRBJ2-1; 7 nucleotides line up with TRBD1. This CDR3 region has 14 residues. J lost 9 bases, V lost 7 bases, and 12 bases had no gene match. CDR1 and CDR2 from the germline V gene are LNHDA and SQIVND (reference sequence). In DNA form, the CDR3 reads TGTGCCAGTAAGGGGGCAGTTCGGGCGGGTGAGCAGTTCTTC. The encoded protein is CASKGAVRAGEQFF.

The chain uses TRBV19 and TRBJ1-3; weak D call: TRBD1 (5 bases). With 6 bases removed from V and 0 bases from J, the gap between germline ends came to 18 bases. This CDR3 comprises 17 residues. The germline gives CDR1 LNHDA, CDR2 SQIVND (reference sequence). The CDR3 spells CASSIGGAAHSGNTIYF. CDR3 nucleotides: TGTGCCAGTAGCATCGGAGGGGCGGCCCACTCTGGAAACACCATATATTTT.

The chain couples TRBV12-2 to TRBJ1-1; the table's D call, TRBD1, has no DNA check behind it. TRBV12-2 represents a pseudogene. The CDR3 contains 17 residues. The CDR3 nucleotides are TGTGCAAGTCGCCCGGGAGAACAGGGGGACTTGAACACTGAAGCTTTCTTT. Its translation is CASRPGEQGDLNTEAFF.

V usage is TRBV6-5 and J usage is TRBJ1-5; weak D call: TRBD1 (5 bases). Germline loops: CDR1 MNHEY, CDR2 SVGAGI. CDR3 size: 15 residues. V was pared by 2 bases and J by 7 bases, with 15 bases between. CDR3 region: CASSYDSQGGQPQHF. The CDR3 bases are TGTGCCAGCAGTTACGACTCCCAGGGAGGACAGCCCCAGCATTTT.

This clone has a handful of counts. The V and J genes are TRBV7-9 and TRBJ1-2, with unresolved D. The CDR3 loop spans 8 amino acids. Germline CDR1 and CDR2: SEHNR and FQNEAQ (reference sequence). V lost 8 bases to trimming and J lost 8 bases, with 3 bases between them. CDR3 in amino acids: CASPGYTF. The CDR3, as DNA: TGTGCCAGCCCGGGCTACACCTTC.

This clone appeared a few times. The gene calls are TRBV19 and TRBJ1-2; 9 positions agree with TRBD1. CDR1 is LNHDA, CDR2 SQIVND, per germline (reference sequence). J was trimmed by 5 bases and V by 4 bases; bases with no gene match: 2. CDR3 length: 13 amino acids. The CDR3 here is CASSTGTGYGYTF. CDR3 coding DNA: TGTGCCAGTAGTACCGGGACAGGGTATGGCTACACCTTC.

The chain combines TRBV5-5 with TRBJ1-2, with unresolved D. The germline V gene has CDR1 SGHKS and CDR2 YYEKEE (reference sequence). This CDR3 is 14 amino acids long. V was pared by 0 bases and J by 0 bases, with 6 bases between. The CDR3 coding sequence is TGTGCCAGCAGCTTGGCACACTCTAACTATGGCTACACCTTC. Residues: CASSLAHSNYGYTF.

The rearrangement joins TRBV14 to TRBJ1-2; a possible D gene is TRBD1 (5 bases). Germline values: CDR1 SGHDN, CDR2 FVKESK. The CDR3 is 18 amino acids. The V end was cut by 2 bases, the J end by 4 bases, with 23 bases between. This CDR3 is CASSQRAPDSRSGYGYTF. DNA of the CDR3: TGTGCCAGCAGCCAAAGGGCCCCCGACAGTCGATCGGGCTATGGCTACACCTTC.

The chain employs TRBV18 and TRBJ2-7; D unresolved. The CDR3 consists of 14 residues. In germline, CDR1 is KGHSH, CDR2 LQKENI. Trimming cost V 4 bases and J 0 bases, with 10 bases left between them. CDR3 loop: CASSQKGPSYEQYF. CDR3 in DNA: TGTGCCAGCTCACAGAAGGGCCCCTCCTACGAGCAGTACTTC.

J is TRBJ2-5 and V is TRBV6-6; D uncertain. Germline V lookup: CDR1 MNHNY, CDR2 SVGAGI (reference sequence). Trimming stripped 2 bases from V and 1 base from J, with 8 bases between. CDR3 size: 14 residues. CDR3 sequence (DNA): TGTGCCAGCAGTTACCGGGCAGCCCAAGAGACCCAGTACTTC. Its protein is CASSYRAAQETQYF.

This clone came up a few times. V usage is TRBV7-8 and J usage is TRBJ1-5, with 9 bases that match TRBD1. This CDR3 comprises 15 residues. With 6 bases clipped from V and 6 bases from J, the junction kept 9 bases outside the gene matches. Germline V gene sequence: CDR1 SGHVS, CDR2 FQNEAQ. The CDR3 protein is CASRTGTGRGQPQHF. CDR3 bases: TGTGCCAGCAGGACAGGGACAGGGAGAGGTCAGCCCCAGCATTTT. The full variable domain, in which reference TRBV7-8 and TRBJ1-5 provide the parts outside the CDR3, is GAGVSQSPRYKVAKRGQDVALRCDPISGHVSLFWYQQALGQGPEFLTYFQNEAQLDKSGLPSDRFFAERPEGSVSTLKIQRTQQEDSAVYLCASRTGTGRGQPQHFGDGTRLSIL.

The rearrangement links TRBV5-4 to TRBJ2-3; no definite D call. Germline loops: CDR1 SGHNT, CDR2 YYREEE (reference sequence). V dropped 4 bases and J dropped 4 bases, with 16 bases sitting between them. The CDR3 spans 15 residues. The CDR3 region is CASSLDPKGPDTQYF. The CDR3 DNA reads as TGTGCCAGCAGCCTGGACCCTAAGGGCCCAGATACGCAGTATTTT. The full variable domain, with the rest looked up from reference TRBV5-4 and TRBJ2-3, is ETGVTQSPTHLIKTRGQQVTLRCSSQSGHNTVSWYQQALGQGPQFIFQYYREEENGRGNFPPRFSGLQFPNYSSELNVNALELDDSALYLCASSLDPKGPDTQYFGPGTRLTVL.

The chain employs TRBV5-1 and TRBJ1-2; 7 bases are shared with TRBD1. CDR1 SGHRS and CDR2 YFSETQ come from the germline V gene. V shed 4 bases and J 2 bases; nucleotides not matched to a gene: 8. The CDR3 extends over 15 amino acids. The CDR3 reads CASSLRPGQNYGYTF. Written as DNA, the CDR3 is TGCGCCAGCAGCCTACGTCCGGGACAGAACTATGGCTACACCTTC. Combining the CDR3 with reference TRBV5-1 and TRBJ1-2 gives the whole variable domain KAGVTQTPRYLIKTRGQQVTLSCSPISGHRSVSWYQQTPGQGLQFLFEYFSETQRNKGNFPGRFSGRQFSNSRSEMNVSTLELGDSALYLCASSLRPGQNYGYTFGSGTRLTVV.

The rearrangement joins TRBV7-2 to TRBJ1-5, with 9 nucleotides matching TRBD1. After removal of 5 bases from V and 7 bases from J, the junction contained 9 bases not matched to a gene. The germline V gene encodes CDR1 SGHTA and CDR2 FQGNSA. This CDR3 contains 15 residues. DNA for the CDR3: TGTGCCAGCAGCGCCCGTGGGACAGGGCAACAGCCCCAGCATTTT. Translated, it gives CASSARGTGQQPQHF. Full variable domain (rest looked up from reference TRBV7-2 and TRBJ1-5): GAGVSQSPSNKVTEKGKDVELRCDPISGHTALYWYRQSLGQGLEFLIYFQGNSAPDKSGLPSDRFSAERTGGSVSTLTIQRTQQEDSAVYLCASSARGTGQQPQHFGDGTRLSIL.

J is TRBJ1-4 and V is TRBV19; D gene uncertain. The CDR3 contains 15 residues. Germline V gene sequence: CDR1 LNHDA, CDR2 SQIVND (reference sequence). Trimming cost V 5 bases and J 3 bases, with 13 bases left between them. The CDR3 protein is CASSGEPVANEKLFF. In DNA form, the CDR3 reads TGTGCCAGTAGTGGGGAGCCTGTAGCTAATGAAAAACTGTTTTTT.

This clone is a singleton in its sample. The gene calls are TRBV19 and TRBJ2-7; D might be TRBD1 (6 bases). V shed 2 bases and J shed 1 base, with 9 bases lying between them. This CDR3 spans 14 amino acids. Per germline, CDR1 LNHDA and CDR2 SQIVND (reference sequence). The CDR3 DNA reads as TGTGCCAGTAGTATAAACGGACAGTCCTACGAGCAGTACTTC. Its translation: CASSINGQSYEQYF.

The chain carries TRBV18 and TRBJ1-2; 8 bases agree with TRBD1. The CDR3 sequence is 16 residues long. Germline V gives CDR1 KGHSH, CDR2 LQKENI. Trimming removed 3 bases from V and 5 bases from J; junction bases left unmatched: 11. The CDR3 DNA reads TGTGCCAGCTCACCCGCCGGACAGGGCGGGCGGTATGGCTACACCTTC. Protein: CASSPAGQGGRYGYTF.

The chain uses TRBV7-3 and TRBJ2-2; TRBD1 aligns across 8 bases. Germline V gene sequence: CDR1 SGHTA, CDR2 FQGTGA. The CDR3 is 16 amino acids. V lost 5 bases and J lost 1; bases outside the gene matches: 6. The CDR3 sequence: CASSPRDRGNTGELFF. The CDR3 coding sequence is TGTGCCAGCAGCCCCCGAGACAGGGGGAACACCGGGGAGCTGTTTTTT.

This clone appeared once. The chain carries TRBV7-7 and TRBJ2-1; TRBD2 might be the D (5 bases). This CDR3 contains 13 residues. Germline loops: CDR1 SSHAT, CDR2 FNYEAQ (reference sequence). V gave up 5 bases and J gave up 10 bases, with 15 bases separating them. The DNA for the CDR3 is TGTGCCAGCAGCCCCGACGGGGTAGGGGAGCAGTTCTTC. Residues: CASSPDGVGEQFF.

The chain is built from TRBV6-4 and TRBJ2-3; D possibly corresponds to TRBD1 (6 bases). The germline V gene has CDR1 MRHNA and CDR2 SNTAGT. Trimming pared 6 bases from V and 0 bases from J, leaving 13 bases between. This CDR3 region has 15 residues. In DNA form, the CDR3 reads TGTGCCAGCAGCATGACAGGAACTAGCACAGATACGCAGTATTTT. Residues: CASSMTGTSTDTQYF.